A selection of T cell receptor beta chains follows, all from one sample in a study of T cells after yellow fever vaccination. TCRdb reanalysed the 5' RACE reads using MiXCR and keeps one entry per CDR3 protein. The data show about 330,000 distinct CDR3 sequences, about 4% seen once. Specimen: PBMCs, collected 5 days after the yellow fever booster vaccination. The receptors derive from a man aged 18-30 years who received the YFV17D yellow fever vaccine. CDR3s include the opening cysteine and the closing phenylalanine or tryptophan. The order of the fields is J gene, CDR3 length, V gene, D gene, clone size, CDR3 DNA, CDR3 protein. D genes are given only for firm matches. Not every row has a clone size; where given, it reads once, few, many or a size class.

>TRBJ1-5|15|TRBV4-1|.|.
TGCGCCAGCAGAAAGAGGCCGCAGGGTGGTCAGCCCCAGCATTTT
CASRKRPQGGQPQHF
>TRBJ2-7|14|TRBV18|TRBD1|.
TGTGCCAGCTCTCCCCCGGACAGGAGATACGAGCAGTACTTC
CASSPPDRRYEQYF
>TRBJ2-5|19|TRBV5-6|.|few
TGTGCCAGCACGAATTACGCCGGGACCGGCGGCACGGTCCAAGAGACCCAGTACTTC
CASTNYAGTGGTVQETQYF
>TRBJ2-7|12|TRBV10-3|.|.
TGTGCCATCAGTGAGACGGGTTACGAGCAGTACTTC
CAISETGYEQYF
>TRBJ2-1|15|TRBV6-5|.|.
TGTGCCAGCAGATCCTCCCCCTTAGGGGGGTCTGAGCAGTTCTTC
CASRSSPLGGSEQFF
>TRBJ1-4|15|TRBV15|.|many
TGTGCCACCAGCAGCCTGACAGACGCTAATGAAAAACTGTTTTTT
CATSSLTDANEKLFF
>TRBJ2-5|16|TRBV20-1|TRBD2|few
TGCAGTGCTAGAGATCGGGGGAGGGGTCTGCGAGAGACCCAGTACTTC
CSARDRGRGLRETQYF
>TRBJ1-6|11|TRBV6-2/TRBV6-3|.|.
TGTGCCAGCAGTTACTTGGGGGAGCTCCACTTT
CASSYLGELHF
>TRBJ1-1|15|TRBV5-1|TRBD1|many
TGCGCCAGCAGCGCAGGGACAGGAAAGAACACTGAAGCTTTCTTT
CASSAGTGKNTEAFF
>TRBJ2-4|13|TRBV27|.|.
TGTGCCAGCAGTAACCTCGGAGAGGGCATTCAGTACTTC
CASSNLGEGIQYF
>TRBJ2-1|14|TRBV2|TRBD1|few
TGTGCCAGCGGACAGGGGAGCTCCTACAATGAGCAGTTCTTC
CASGQGSSYNEQFF
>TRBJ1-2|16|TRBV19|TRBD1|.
TGTGCCAGTAGTGCGTGGGACAGGCAACTTATGTTGGGCTACACCTTC
CASSAWDRQLMLGYTF
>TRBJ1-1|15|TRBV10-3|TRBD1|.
TGTGCCTCGTACAGGGGGACCCAGGGGAGGTCTGAAGCTTTCTTT
CASYRGTQGRSEAFF
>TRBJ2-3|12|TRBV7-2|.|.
TGTGCCAGCAGCTCTTACGGGGATACGCAGTATTTT
CASSSYGDTQYF
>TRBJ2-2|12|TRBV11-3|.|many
TGTGCCAGCAGCAAGTACGGCGGGGAGCTGTTTTTT
CASSKYGGELFF
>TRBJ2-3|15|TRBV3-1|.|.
TGTGCCAGCAGCCAAGTCCCAGGGGGGACAGATACGCAGTATTTT
CASSQVPGGTDTQYF
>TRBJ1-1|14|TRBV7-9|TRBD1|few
TGTGCCAGCAGCAACAGGGGTCTGAACACTGAAGCTTTCTTT
CASSNRGLNTEAFF
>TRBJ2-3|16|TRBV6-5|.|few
TGTGCCAGCAGCCTTGGTGGTTCGGGCATAAGGTATACGCAGTATTTT
CASSLGGSGIRYTQYF